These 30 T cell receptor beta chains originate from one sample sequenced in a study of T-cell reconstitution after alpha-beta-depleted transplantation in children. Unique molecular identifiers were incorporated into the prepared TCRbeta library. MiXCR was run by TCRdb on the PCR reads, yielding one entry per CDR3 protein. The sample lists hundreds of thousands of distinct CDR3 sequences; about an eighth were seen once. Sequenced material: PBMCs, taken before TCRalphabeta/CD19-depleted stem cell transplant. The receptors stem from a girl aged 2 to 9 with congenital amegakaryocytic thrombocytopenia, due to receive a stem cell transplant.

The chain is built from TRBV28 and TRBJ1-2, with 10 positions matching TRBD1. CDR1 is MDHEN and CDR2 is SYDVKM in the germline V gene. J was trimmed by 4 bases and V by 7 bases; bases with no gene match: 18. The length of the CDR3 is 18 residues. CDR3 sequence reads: CASIQTTGTGDLGYGYTF. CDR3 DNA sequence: TGTGCCAGCATCCAAACCACCGGGACAGGGGATCTTGGCTATGGCTACACCTTC.

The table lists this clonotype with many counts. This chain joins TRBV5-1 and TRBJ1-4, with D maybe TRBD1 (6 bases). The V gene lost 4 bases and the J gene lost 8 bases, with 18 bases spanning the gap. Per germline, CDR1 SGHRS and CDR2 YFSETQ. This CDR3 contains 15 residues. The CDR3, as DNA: TGCGCCAGCAGCGGAGGAAACAGGGAAGGGGAAAAACTGTTTTTT. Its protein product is CASSGGNREGEKLFF. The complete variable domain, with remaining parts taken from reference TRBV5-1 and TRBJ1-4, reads KAGVTQTPRYLIKTRGQQVTLSCSPISGHRSVSWYQQTPGQGLQFLFEYFSETQRNKGNFPGRFSGRQFSNSRSEMNVSTLELGDSALYLCASSGGNREGEKLFFGSGTQLSVL.

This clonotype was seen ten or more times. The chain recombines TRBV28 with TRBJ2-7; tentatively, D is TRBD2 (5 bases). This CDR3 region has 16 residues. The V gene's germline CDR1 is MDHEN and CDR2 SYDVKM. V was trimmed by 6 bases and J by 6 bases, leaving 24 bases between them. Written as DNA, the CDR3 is TGTGCCAGCAGCTCGGGTGGCGGTCCTTCCGGAGGCGAGCAGTACTTC. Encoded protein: CASSSGGGPSGGEQYF.

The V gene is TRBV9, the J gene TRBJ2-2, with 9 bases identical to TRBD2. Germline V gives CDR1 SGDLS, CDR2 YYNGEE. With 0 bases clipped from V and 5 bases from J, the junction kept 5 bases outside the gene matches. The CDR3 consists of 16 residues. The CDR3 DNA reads TGTGCCAGCAGCGTAGCTCAGGGACTAGCTACCGGGGAGCTGTTTTTT. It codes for CASSVAQGLATGELFF. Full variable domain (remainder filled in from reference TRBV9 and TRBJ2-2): DSGVTQTPKHLITATGQRVTLRCSPRSGDLSVYWYQQSLDQGLQFLIQYYNGEERAKGNILERFSAQQFPDLHSELNLSSLELGDSALYFCASSVAQGLATGELFFGEGSRLTVL.

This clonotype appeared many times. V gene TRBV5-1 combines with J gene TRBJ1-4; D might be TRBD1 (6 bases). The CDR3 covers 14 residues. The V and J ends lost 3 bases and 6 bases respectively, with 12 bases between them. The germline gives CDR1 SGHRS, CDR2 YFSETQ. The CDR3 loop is CASSSRDMDEKLFF. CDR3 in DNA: TGCGCCAGCAGCTCCCGGGACATGGATGAAAAACTGTTTTTT.

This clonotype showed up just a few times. For the CDR3, the DNA is TGTGCCAGCAGCTCCATGTCCGTAGCGGGAGGCCGGTACAATGAGCAGTTCTTC. Protein product: CASSSMSVAGGRYNEQFF. The chain joins TRBV5-5 to TRBJ2-1; TRBD2 matches 10 bases. J gave up 4 bases and V 3 bases, and 13 bases lay outside the gene matches. This CDR3 spans 18 amino acids. Germline V gene data show CDR1 as SGHKS and CDR2 as YYEKEE (reference sequence).

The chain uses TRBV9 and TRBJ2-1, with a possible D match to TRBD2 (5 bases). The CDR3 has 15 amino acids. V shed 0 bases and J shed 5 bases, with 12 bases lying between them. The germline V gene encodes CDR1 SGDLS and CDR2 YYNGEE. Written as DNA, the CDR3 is TGTGCCAGCAGCGTAGGGAGCGGAGATCACAATGAGCAGTTCTTC. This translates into CASSVGSGDHNEQFF.

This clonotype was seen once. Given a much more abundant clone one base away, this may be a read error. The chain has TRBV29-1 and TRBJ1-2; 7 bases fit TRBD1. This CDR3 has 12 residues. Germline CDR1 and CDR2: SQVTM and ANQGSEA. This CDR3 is CSADTGVYGDTF. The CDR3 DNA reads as TGCAGCGCCGACACAGGGGTCTATGGCGACACCTTC.

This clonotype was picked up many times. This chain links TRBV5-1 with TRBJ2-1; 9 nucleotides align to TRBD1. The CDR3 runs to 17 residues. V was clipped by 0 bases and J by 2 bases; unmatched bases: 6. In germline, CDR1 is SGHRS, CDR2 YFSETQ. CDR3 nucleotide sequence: TGCGCCAGCAGCTTGGAACAGGGGGCGAGGACCTACAATGAGCAGTTCTTC. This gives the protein CASSLEQGARTYNEQFF.

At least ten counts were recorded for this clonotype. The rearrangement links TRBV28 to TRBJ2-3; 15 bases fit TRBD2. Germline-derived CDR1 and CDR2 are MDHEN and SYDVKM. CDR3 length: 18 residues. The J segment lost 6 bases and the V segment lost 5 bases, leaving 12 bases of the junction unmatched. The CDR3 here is CASSPHRTSGRAPDTQYF. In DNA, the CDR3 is TGTGCCAGCAGTCCACACAGGACTAGCGGGAGGGCGCCTGATACGCAGTATTTT.

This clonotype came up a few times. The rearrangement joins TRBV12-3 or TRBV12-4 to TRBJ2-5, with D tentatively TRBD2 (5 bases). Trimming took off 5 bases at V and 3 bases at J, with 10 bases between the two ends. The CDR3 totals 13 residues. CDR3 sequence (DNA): TGTGCCAGCAGTCCCCCCGGGGAAGAGACCCAGTACTTC. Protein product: CASSPPGEETQYF.

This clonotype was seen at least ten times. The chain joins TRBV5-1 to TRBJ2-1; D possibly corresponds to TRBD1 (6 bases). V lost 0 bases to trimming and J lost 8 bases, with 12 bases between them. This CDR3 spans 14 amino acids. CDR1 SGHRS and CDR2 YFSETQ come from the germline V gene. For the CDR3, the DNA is TGCGCCAGCAGCTTGGGTGGGACAAACGATGAGCAGTTCTTC. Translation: CASSLGGTNDEQFF. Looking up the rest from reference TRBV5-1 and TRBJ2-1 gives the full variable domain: KAGVTQTPRYLIKTRGQQVTLSCSPISGHRSVSWYQQTPGQGLQFLFEYFSETQRNKGNFPGRFSGRQFSNSRSEMNVSTLELGDSALYLCASSLGGTNDEQFFGPGTRLTVL.

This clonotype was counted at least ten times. CDR3 sequence reads: CASSASGRGYEQFF. The CDR3 nucleotides are TGTGCCAGCAGTGCTAGCGGGAGGGGGTATGAGCAGTTCTTC. The chain uses TRBV2 and TRBJ2-1, with 12 bases that match TRBD2. Germline V CDR1 and CDR2: SNHLY, FYNNEI. Trimming removed 4 bases from V and 8 bases from J; junction bases left unmatched: 3. The CDR3 spans 14 residues.

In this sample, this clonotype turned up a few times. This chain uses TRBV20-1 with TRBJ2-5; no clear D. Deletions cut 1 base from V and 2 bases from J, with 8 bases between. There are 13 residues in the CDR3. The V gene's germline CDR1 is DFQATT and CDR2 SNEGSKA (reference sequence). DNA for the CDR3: TGCAGTGCTAGAGTTGCGCTACAAGAGACCCAGTACTTC. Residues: CSARVALQETQYF.

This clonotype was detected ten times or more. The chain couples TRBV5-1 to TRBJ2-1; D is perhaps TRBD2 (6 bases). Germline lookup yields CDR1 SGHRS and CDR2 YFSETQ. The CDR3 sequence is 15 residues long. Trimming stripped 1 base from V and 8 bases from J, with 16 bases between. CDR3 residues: CASSLLVGGNDEQFF. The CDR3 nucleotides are TGCGCCAGCAGCTTGTTGGTTGGAGGGAACGATGAGCAGTTCTTC.

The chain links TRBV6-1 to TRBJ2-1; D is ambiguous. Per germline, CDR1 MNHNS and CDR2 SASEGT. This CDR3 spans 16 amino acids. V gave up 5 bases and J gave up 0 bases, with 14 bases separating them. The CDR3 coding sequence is TGTGCCAGCAGTACCCCCCGGCGAAGCTCCTACAATGAGCAGTTCTTC. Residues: CASSTPRRSSYNEQFF.

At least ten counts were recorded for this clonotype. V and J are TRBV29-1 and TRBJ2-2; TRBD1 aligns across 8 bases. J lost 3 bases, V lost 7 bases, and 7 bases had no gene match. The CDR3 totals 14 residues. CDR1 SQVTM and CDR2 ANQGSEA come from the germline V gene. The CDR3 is CSARRGQDTGELFF. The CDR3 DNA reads TGCAGCGCCCGACGGGGACAGGACACCGGGGAGCTGTTTTTT.

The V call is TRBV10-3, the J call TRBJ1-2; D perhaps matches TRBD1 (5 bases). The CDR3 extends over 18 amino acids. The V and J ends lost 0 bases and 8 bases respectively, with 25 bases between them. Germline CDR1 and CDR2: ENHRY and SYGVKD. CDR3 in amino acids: CAISESYPGLPGGEGYTF. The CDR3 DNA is TGTGCCATCAGTGAGTCTTACCCGGGACTCCCCGGGGGAGAGGGCTACACCTTC.

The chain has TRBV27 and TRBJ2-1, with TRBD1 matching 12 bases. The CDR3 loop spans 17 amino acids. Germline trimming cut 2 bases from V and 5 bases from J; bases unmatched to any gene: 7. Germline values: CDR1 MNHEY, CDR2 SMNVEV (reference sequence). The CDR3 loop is CASSLLPGQGAHNEQFF. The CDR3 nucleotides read TGTGCCAGCAGTTTACTACCGGGACAGGGGGCCCACAATGAGCAGTTCTTC.

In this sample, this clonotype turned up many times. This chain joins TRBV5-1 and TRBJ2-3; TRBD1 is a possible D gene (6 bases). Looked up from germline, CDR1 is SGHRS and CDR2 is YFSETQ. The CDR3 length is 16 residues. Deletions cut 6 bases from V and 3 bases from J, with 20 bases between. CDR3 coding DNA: TGCGCCAGCAAATCGTTCGAAGGCCAGGGGACAGATACGCAGTATTTT. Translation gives CASKSFEGQGTDTQYF.

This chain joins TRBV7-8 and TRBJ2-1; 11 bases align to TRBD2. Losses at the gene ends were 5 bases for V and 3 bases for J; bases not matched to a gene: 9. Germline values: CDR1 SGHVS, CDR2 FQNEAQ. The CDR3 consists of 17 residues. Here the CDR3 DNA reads TGTGCCAGCAGCCCCCAGACTAGCGGGGCCTACTACAATGAGCAGTTCTTC. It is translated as CASSPQTSGAYYNEQFF. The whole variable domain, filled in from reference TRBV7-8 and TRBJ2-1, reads GAGVSQSPRYKVAKRGQDVALRCDPISGHVSLFWYQQALGQGPEFLTYFQNEAQLDKSGLPSDRFFAERPEGSVSTLKIQRTQQEDSAVYLCASSPQTSGAYYNEQFFGPGTRLTVL.

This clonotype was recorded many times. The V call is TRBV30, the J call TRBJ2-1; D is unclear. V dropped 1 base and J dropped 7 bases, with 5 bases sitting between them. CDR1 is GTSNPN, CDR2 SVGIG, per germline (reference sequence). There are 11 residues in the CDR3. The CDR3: CAWSARNEQFF. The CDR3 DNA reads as TGTGCCTGGAGTGCTAGAAATGAGCAGTTCTTC. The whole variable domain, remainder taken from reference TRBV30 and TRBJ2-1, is SQTIHQWPATLVQPVGSPLSLECTVEGTSNPNLYWYRQAAGRGLQLLFYSVGIGQISSEVPQNLSASRPQDRQFILSSKKLLLSDSGFYLCAWSARNEQFFGPGTRLTVL.

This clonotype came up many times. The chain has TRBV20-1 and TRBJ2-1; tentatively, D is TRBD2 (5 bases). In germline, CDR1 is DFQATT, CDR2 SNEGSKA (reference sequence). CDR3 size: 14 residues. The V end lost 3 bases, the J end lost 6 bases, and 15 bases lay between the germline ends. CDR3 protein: CSASPPVAINEQFF. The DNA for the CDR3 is TGCAGTGCTAGTCCTCCGGTAGCGATCAATGAGCAGTTCTTC.

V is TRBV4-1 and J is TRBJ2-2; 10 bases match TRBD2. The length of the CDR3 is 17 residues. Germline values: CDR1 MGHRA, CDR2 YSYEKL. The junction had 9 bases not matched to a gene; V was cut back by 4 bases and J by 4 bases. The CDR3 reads CASSPTPGLASTGELFF. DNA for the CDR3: TGCGCCAGCAGCCCAACTCCGGGACTAGCGAGCACCGGGGAGCTGTTTTTT.

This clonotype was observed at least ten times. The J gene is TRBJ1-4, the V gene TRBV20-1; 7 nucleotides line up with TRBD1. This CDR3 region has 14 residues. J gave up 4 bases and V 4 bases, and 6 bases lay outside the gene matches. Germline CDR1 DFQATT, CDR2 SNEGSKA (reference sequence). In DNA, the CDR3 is TGCAGTGCTACAAGGGACAGAATTAATGAAAAACTGTTTTTT. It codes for CSATRDRINEKLFF.

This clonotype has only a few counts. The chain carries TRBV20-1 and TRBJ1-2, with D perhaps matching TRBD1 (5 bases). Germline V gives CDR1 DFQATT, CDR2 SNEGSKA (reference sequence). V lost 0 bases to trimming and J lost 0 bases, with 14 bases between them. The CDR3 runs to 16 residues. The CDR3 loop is CSARDYGGRANYGYTF. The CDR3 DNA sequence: TGCAGTGCTAGAGATTATGGGGGGAGAGCTAACTATGGCTACACCTTC.

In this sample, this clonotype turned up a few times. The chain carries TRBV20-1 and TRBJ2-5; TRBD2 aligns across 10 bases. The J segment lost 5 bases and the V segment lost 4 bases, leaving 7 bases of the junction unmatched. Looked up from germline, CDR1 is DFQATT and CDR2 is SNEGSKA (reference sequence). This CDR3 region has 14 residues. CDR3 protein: CSATSSGSLETQYF. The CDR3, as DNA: TGCAGTGCTACGTCTAGCGGGAGCTTGGAGACCCAGTACTTC.

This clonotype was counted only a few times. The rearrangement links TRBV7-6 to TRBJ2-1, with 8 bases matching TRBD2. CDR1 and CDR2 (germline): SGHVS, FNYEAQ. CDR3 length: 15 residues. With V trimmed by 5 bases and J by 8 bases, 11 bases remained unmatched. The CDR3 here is CASSLSGGLAYEQFF. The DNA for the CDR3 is TGTGCCAGCAGCCTTAGCGGAGGACTAGCATATGAGCAGTTCTTC.

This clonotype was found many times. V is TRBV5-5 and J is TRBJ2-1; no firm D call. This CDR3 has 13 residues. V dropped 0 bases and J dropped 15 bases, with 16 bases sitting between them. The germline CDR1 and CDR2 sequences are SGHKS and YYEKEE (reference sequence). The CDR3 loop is CASSLDDGHTPFF. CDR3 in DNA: TGTGCCAGCAGCTTGGATGACGGGCACACCCCGTTCTTC.

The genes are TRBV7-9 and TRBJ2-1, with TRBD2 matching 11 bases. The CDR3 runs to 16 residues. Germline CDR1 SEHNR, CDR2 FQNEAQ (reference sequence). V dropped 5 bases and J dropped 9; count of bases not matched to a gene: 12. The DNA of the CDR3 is TGTGCCAGCAGCAGTCGACTAGCGGGATTGATTTTTGAGCAGTTCTTC. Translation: CASSSRLAGLIFEQFF.